This T cell receptor (beta chain) stems from a study of T cell responses to AZD1222 COVID-19 vaccine. TCRdb keeps only in-frame clones here, not all; method: immunoSEQ multiplex PCR. In the table there are fewer than 200,000 clones, approximately 90% of which are singletons. The germline V gene has CDR1 SGHNT and CDR2 YYREEE (reference sequence). Trimming took 4 bases from V and 0 from J, leaving 11 bases between them. This CDR3 has 15 residues. This chain connects TRBV5-4 to TRBJ1-3, with unresolved D. This clonotype was sampled from an adult in good health. Sequences were derived from peripheral blood, sampled on day 0 of AZD1222 vaccination. The CDR3 DNA reads as TGTGCCAGCAGCCTGGACTTCAGCTCTGGAAACACCATATATTTT. Its protein product is CASSLDFSSGNTIYF.